The clone carrying this T cell receptor (beta chain) is a singleton in its sample. The antigen remains unidentified. CDR1 is KGHSH, CDR2 LQKENI, per germline. The CDR3 spans 14 residues. The V end lost 3 bases, the J end lost 10 bases, and 16 bases lay between the germline ends. These data come from a study of shared clonotypes between healthy human individuals. Here immunoSEQ multiplex PCR was the method, and the copy in TCRdb shows in-frame clones only, minus some. This sample has 1,500,000 or so clones, with 96% found just once. Study-wide findings and caveats: Unshared clonotypes carried lower generation probabilities than those common to all four donors. With a handful of donors compared, 4.5% to 6.5% of naive CD4 clonotypes were shared. Limitation of the genetic and exposure-history diversity represented came from the few donors.

This receptor was identified in a man aged 25-45 years in good health. The material sequenced was naive CD4+ T cells sorted from blood. Specified subset: CD45RA+ positively selected. J is TRBJ1-5 and V is TRBV18; D gene unclear. CDR3: CASSPDRVGRPQHF. As DNA, the CDR3 is TGTGCCAGCTCACCCGACCGTGTAGGAAGACCCCAGCATTTT.